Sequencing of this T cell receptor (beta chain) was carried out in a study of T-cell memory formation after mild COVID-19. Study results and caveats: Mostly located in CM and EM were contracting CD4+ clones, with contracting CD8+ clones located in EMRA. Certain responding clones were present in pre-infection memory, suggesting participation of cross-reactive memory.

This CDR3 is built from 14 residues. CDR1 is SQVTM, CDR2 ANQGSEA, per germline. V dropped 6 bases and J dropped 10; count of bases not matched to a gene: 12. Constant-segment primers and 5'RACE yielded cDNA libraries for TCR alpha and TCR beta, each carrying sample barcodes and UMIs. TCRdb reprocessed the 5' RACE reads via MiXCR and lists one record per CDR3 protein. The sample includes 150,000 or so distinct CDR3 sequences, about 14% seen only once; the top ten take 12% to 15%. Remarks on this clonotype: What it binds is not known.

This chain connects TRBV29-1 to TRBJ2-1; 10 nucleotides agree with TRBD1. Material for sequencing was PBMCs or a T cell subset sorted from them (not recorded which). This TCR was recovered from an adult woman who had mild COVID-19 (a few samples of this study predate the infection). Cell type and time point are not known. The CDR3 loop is CSVCPGQGSEEQFF. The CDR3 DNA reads TGCAGCGTGTGCCCGGGACAGGGGTCGGAGGAGCAGTTCTTC.